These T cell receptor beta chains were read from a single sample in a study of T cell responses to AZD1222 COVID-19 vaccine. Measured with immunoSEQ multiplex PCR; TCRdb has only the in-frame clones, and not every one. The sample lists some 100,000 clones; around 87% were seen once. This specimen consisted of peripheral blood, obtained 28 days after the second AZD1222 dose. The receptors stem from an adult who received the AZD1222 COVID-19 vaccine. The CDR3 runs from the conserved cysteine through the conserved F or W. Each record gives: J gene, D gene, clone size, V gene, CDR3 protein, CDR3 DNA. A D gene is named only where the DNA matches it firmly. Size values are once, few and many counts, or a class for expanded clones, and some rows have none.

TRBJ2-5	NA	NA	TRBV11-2	CASSLSETGQETQYF	TGTGCCAGCAGCTTAAGTGAGACAGGCCAAGAGACCCAGTACTTC
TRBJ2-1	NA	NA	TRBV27	CASSLRDLASNEQFF	TGTGCCAGCAGTTTACGGGACCTTGCGAGCAATGAGCAGTTCTTC
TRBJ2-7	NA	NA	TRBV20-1	CSAQRYEQYF	TGCAGTGCTCAACGTTACGAGCAGTACTTC
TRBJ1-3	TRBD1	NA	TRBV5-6	CASSFYQTGYGNTIYF	TGTGCCAGCAGCTTCTACCAGACAGGGTATGGAAACACCATATATTTT
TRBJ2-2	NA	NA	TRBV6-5	CASSYDQYLTGELFF	TGTGCCAGCAGTTACGATCAGTACCTGACCGGGGAGCTGTTTTTT
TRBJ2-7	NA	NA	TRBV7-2	CASSPTDASYEQYF	TGTGCCAGCAGCCCTACAGACGCGTCCTACGAGCAGTACTTC
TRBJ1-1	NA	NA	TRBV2	CASSKTGWTEAFF	TGTGCCAGCAGCAAGACAGGTTGGACTGAAGCTTTCTTT
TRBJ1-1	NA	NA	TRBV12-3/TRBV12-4	CASSPRITEAFF	TGTGCCAGCAGTCCTCGGATCACTGAAGCTTTCTTT
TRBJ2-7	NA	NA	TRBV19	CASSSELGSFYEQYF	TGTGCCAGTAGTTCGGAGTTGGGCTCCTTCTACGAGCAGTACTTC
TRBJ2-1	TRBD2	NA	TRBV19	CASTGTSGGGVYEQFF	TGTGCCAGTACCGGGACTAGCGGGGGGGGTGTCTATGAGCAGTTCTTC
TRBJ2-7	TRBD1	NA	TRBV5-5	CASSSLAAGTGSYEQYF	TGTGCCAGCAGCTCACTTGCGGCCGGGACAGGGTCCTACGAGCAGTACTTC
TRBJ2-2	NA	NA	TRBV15	CATSTKLDTGELFF	TGTGCCACCAGCACAAAGCTGGACACCGGGGAGCTGTTTTTT
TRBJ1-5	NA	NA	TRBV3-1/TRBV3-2	CASSHQRYSNQPQHF	TGTGCCAGCAGCCACCAGCGCTATAGCAATCAGCCCCAGCATTTT
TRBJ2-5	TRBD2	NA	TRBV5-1	CASSSGTSWVQETQYF	TGCGCCAGCAGCTCGGGGACTAGCTGGGTCCAAGAGACCCAGTACTTC
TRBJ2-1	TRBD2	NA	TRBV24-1	CATSDDRTSPINEQFF	TGTGCCACCAGTGATGATCGGACTAGCCCCATAAATGAGCAGTTCTTC
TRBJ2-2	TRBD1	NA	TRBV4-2	CASSQGTGANTGELFF	TGTGCCAGCAGCCAAGGGACAGGGGCGAACACCGGGGAGCTGTTTTTT
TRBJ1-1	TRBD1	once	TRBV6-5	CASSYHRDRAEAFF	TGTGCCAGCAGTTACCACCGGGACAGGGCAGAAGCTTTCTTT
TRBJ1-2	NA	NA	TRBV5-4	CASSHLPGDSYYPNYGYTF	TGTGCCAGCAGTCACCTTCCGGGGGACTCATACTACCCTAACTATGGCTACACCTTC
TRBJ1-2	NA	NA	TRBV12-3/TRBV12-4	CASSRQENYGYTF	TGTGCCAGCAGTCGACAGGAGAACTATGGCTACACCTTC
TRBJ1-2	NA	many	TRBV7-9	CASSLTSASYTF	TGTGCCAGCAGCTTAACGTCCGCAAGCTACACCTTC